A single sample is the source of the 18 T cell receptor beta chains below, sequenced in a study of shared clonotypes between healthy human individuals. Naive CD8 cells comprised CD45RO-negative, CCR7-positively selected cells, excluding terminally differentiated effector memory CD45RA+ cells. TCRdb's copy holds only in-frame clones and misses some; the assay was immunoSEQ multiplex PCR. The sample lists roughly 770,000 clones, about 97% occurring once. The sequencing input was naive CD8+ T cells sorted from blood. Receptors originate from a man aged 30 to 39 in good health.

The CDR3 sequence is CASSQFKGSYNEQFF. The CDR3 bases are TGTGCCAGCAGCCAATTTAAGGGTTCCTACAATGAGCAGTTCTTC. J is TRBJ2-1 and V is TRBV16; the D is unclear. V was clipped by 1 base and J by 1 base, with 8 bases between them. This CDR3 is 15 amino acids long. Germline CDR1 is KGHSY and CDR2 is FQNENV.

The chain joins TRBV9 to TRBJ2-3, with TRBD1 matching 7 bases. The CDR3 has 15 amino acids. V gave up 4 bases and J gave up 6 bases; unmatched junction bases: 11. Germline V gives CDR1 SGDLS, CDR2 YYNGEE. CDR3 sequence (DNA): TGTGCCAGCAGCCAAGAAGGGGGCTTGTTGGATACGCAGTATTTT. It specifies CASSQEGGLLDTQYF.

J is TRBJ2-7 and V is TRBV27, with 8 bases aligning to TRBD2. The CDR3 extends over 15 amino acids. Germline V CDR1 and CDR2: MNHEY, SMNVEV (reference sequence). The J segment lost 4 bases and the V segment lost 6 bases, leaving 11 bases of the junction unmatched. CDR3 region: CASSRRGGHLYEQYF. DNA of the CDR3: TGTGCCAGCAGCCGCCGGGGGGGACACCTTTACGAGCAGTACTTC.

The chain links TRBV5-6 to TRBJ2-3; 8 bases line up with TRBD2. The junction had 9 bases not matched to a gene; V was cut back by 5 bases and J by 4 bases. The CDR3 spans 15 residues. Germline V gives CDR1 SGHDT, CDR2 YYEEEE. The CDR3: CASRYSGGSPDTQYF. The CDR3 DNA reads TGTGCCAGCAGGTACTCGGGAGGGTCCCCAGATACGCAGTATTTT.

J is TRBJ1-1 and V is TRBV4-1; D is perhaps TRBD1 (6 bases). The CDR3 has 14 residues. Germline CDR1 is MGHRA and CDR2 is YSYEKL. V gave up 4 bases and J gave up 1 base, with 10 bases separating them. CDR3 residues: CASSLGQQNTEAFF. The CDR3 nucleotides are TGCGCCAGCAGCCTAGGACAGCAGAACACTGAAGCTTTCTTT.

The V call is TRBV6-6, the J call TRBJ2-7, with D uncertain. CDR3 length: 11 residues. Trimming took off 11 bases at V and 4 bases at J, with 12 bases between the two ends. CDR1 is MNHNY and CDR2 is SVGAGI in the germline V gene (reference sequence). The CDR3 spells CASRGDYEQYF. DNA for the CDR3: TGTGCCTCCAGAGGAGATTACGAGCAGTACTTC.

The chain uses TRBV4-1 and TRBJ2-7, with TRBD2 matching 9 bases. CDR1 is MGHRA and CDR2 is YSYEKL in the germline V gene. CDR3 length: 15 residues. The junction had 2 bases not matched to a gene; V was cut back by 0 bases and J by 2 bases. The CDR3 DNA reads TGCGCCAGCAGCCAAGAGACTAGCGGAACCTACGAGCAGTACTTC. Translation: CASSQETSGTYEQYF.

The gene calls are TRBV7-9 and TRBJ1-1; TRBD1 agrees at 7 bases. V was pared by 5 bases and J by 4 bases, with 10 bases of the junction left unmatched. The CDR3 length is 15 residues. The V gene's germline CDR1 is SEHNR and CDR2 FQNEAQ (reference sequence). As DNA, the CDR3 is TGTGCCAGCAGCCTACTCCGCAGGGGGAGCACTGAAGCTTTCTTT. Protein sequence: CASSLLRRGSTEAFF. The full variable domain, its missing parts supplied by reference TRBV7-9 and TRBJ1-1, is DTGVSQNPRHKITKRGQNVTFRCDPISEHNRLYWYRQTLGQGPEFLTYFQNEAQLEKSRLLSDRFSAERPKGSFSTLEIQRTEQGDSAMYLCASSLLRRGSTEAFFGQGTRLTVV.

This clone was observed a single time. This rearrangement joins TRBV7-8 to TRBJ2-7; D unclear. V was cut by 5 bases and J by 0 bases, with 11 bases left in between. There are 14 residues in the CDR3. Germline lookup yields CDR1 SGHVS and CDR2 FQNEAQ. The CDR3 spells CASSTRRSSYEQYF. In DNA form, the CDR3 reads TGTGCCAGCAGCACTCGTAGGAGCTCCTACGAGCAGTACTTC.

This sequence joins TRBV7-2 and TRBJ2-3, with 14 bases lining up with TRBD2. The germline CDR1 and CDR2 sequences are SGHTA and FQGNSA. Germline trimming cut 4 bases from V and 1 base from J; bases unmatched to any gene: 10. The CDR3 consists of 19 residues. The CDR3 region has the DNA TGTGCCAGCAGCTACCCCCTGGGGACTAGCGGGAGCGGCACAGATACGCAGTATTTT. Amino acid sequence: CASSYPLGTSGSGTDTQYF.

The chain links TRBV7-9 to TRBJ1-4, with D maybe TRBD1 (5 bases). Trimming took off 5 bases at V and 3 bases at J, with 19 bases between the two ends. This CDR3 has 17 residues. Germline-derived CDR1 and CDR2 are SEHNR and FQNEAQ (reference sequence). For the CDR3, the DNA is TGTGCCAGCAGCGGTCGGGACGGCCTGCAGGCTAATGAAAAACTGTTTTTT. Amino acid sequence: CASSGRDGLQANEKLFF.

The chain combines TRBV7-9 with TRBJ2-5; TRBD1 might be the D (6 bases). V lost 4 bases, J lost 2 bases, and 11 bases lay in between. The germline gives CDR1 SEHNR, CDR2 FQNEAQ (reference sequence). This CDR3 is built from 14 residues. The CDR3 protein is CASSSTTGQETQYF. The CDR3 DNA sequence: TGTGCCAGCAGCTCAACGACAGGACAAGAGACCCAGTACTTC.

For this clone: This sample includes further DNA sequences coding for the same CDR3. The chain is built from TRBV5-1 and TRBJ2-5; TRBD2 agrees at 7 bases. V was pared by 0 bases and J by 4 bases, with 6 bases of the junction left unmatched. Looked up from germline, CDR1 is SGHRS and CDR2 is YFSETQ. The CDR3 is 15 residues long. CDR3 sequence reads: CASSLAAGVRETQYF. CDR3 DNA sequence: TGCGCCAGCAGCTTGGCCGCGGGAGTAAGAGAGACCCAGTACTTC.

The chain uses TRBV6-1 and TRBJ1-2; D possibly corresponds to TRBD1 (6 bases). The CDR3 runs 15 residues. Germline lookup yields CDR1 MNHNS and CDR2 SASEGT. V lost 1 base, J lost 6 bases, and 15 bases lay in between. The CDR3 DNA is TGTGCCAGCAGTGAAGAGGGGGGAACAAGGAATGGCTACACCTTC. Translating gives CASSEEGGTRNGYTF.

The gene calls are TRBV15 and TRBJ1-1, with D possibly being TRBD1 (5 bases). Trimming took off 6 bases at V and 1 base at J, with 9 bases between the two ends. Per germline, CDR1 LNHNV and CDR2 YYDKDF (reference sequence). CDR3 size: 13 residues. CDR3 DNA: TGTGCCACCAGGGGACTGAAGAACACTGAAGCTTTCTTT. It yields the protein CATRGLKNTEAFF.

This chain connects TRBV7-6 to TRBJ1-1; D uncertain. The CDR3 extends over 13 amino acids. V lost 0 bases, J lost 1 base, and 3 bases lay in between. Per germline, CDR1 SGHVS and CDR2 FNYEAQ. The CDR3 protein is CASSLAGNTEAFF. Here the CDR3 DNA reads TGTGCCAGCAGCTTAGCTGGGAACACTGAAGCTTTCTTT.

The V gene is TRBV7-9, the J gene TRBJ1-2; D is ambiguous. CDR3 length: 16 residues. Germline V gene data show CDR1 as SEHNR and CDR2 as FQNEAQ (reference sequence). V was clipped by 3 bases and J by 0 bases, with 14 bases between them. CDR3 amino acids: CASSLVEAMTNYGYTF. Here the CDR3 DNA reads TGTGCCAGCAGCTTGGTAGAGGCAATGACTAACTATGGCTACACCTTC.

The rearrangement joins TRBV28 to TRBJ2-7; 9 bases match TRBD1. CDR3 length: 15 amino acids. Germline V gene sequence: CDR1 MDHEN, CDR2 SYDVKM. V lost 3 bases and J lost 4; bases outside the gene matches: 7. The CDR3 DNA sequence: TGTGCCAGCAGTTTTACGGGACAGGGAATTTACGAGCAGTACTTC. Its protein is CASSFTGQGIYEQYF.